The rows below give T cell receptor beta chains drawn from one sample of a study of blood T cell repertoires in COVID-19. The repertoire was sequenced with immunoSEQ multiplex PCR; TCRdb's copy has only in-frame clones and lacks some. The sample has tens of thousands of clones; around four fifths are singletons. The sample taken for sequencing was peripheral blood. Source of these receptors: a man between 65 and 85 years old with acute or convalescent COVID-19. The CDR3 runs from the conserved cysteine through the conserved F or W. The order of the fields is CDR3 DNA, CDR3 protein, CDR3 length, clone size, V gene, D gene, J gene. The D gene is left open where the match is weak. Clone size is stated in some rows and not others, as once, few, many or a class when expanded.

CDR3 DNA: TGTGCCAGCAGCCAGGGTGTTACTGAAGCTTTCTTT
CDR3 protein: CASSQGVTEAFF
CDR3 length: 12
clone size: once
V gene: TRBV13
D gene: NA
J gene: TRBJ1-1

CDR3 DNA: TGTGCCAGCAGCCAAGTGGCCCTAGGCTCCTACAATGAGCAGTTCTTC
CDR3 protein: CASSQVALGSYNEQFF
CDR3 length: 16
clone size: NA
V gene: TRBV14
D gene: NA
J gene: TRBJ2-1

CDR3 DNA: TGTGCCAGCAGCTCGCTGGGACAGGGATCCTACGAGCAGTACTTC
CDR3 protein: CASSSLGQGSYEQYF
CDR3 length: 15
clone size: NA
V gene: TRBV7-8
D gene: TRBD1
J gene: TRBJ2-7

CDR3 DNA: TGTGCCAGCAGCGCTAAGCGGACTAGCGGGGGGCTGAATGAGCAGTTCTTC
CDR3 protein: CASSAKRTSGGLNEQFF
CDR3 length: 17
clone size: NA
V gene: TRBV7-2
D gene: TRBD2
J gene: TRBJ2-1

CDR3 DNA: TGTGCCAGCGCAACCCGGGACTGCCCTCCAGGGAGCAATCAGCCCCAGCATTTT
CDR3 protein: CASATRDCPPGSNQPQHF
CDR3 length: 18
clone size: NA
V gene: TRBV7-7
D gene: NA
J gene: TRBJ1-5

CDR3 DNA: TGTGCCAGCAGCCCCCGAGGGGGCGCCAACACTGAAGCTTTCTTT
CDR3 protein: CASSPRGGANTEAFF
CDR3 length: 15
clone size: NA
V gene: TRBV5-5
D gene: TRBD1
J gene: TRBJ1-1

CDR3 DNA: TGTGCCAGTAGTATAGATGGGCCCAATGAGCAGTTCTTC
CDR3 protein: CASSIDGPNEQFF
CDR3 length: 13
clone size: NA
V gene: TRBV19
D gene: NA
J gene: TRBJ2-1

CDR3 DNA: TGTGCCAGCAGTGGTCAGACAGCAACTAATGAAAAACTGTTTTTT
CDR3 protein: CASSGQTATNEKLFF
CDR3 length: 15
clone size: NA
V gene: TRBV2
D gene: NA
J gene: TRBJ1-4

CDR3 DNA: TGTGCCACCATGGAGACCTCCACAGATACGCAGTATTTT
CDR3 protein: CATMETSTDTQYF
CDR3 length: 13
clone size: once
V gene: TRBV24-1
D gene: NA
J gene: TRBJ2-3

CDR3 DNA: TGCGCCAGCAGCCAAGGGACAGGGCGGACTGAAGCTTTCTTT
CDR3 protein: CASSQGTGRTEAFF
CDR3 length: 14
clone size: NA
V gene: TRBV4-1
D gene: TRBD1
J gene: TRBJ1-1

CDR3 DNA: TGCGCCAGCAGCTTGGGACAGGGGGCGTCTGAAGCTTTCTTT
CDR3 protein: CASSLGQGASEAFF
CDR3 length: 14
clone size: NA
V gene: TRBV5-1
D gene: TRBD1
J gene: TRBJ1-1

CDR3 DNA: TGTGCCACCGGACAGCTGAACACTGAAGCTTTCTTT
CDR3 protein: CATGQLNTEAFF
CDR3 length: 12
clone size: NA
V gene: TRBV10-3
D gene: NA
J gene: TRBJ1-1

CDR3 DNA: TGTGCCAGCACAACGGGGGGGGCGAAAGAGACCCAGTACTTC
CDR3 protein: CASTTGGAKETQYF
CDR3 length: 14
clone size: once
V gene: TRBV5-4
D gene: TRBD2
J gene: TRBJ2-5

CDR3 DNA: TGTGCCAGTATGGGCAGGGGAGTGTCTGGGGCCAACGTCCTGACTTTC
CDR3 protein: CASMGRGVSGANVLTF
CDR3 length: 16
clone size: NA
V gene: TRBV19
D gene: NA
J gene: TRBJ2-6

CDR3 DNA: TGTGCCAGCAGGGGGGGGGATTATAGAGGCTACACCTTC
CDR3 protein: CASRGGDYRGYTF
CDR3 length: 13
clone size: few
V gene: TRBV2
D gene: NA
J gene: TRBJ1-2

CDR3 DNA: TGTGCCAGCAGTGACAGGGGGATTCACAATGAGCAGTTCTTC
CDR3 protein: CASSDRGIHNEQFF
CDR3 length: 14
clone size: NA
V gene: TRBV2
D gene: TRBD1
J gene: TRBJ2-1

CDR3 DNA: TGTGCCAGCAGTCCGGCGGGGATCCAGGCCGGGGAGCTGTTTTTT
CDR3 protein: CASSPAGIQAGELFF
CDR3 length: 15
clone size: NA
V gene: TRBV6-2/TRBV6-3
D gene: NA
J gene: TRBJ2-2

CDR3 DNA: TGTGCCAGCTCCCTTGGACTCACCGGGGAGCTGTTTTTT
CDR3 protein: CASSLGLTGELFF
CDR3 length: 13
clone size: NA
V gene: TRBV18
D gene: NA
J gene: TRBJ2-2

CDR3 DNA: TGCGCCAGCAGCTCGACAGGGATGAGGGAGACCCAGTACTTC
CDR3 protein: CASSSTGMRETQYF
CDR3 length: 14
clone size: NA
V gene: TRBV5-1
D gene: TRBD1
J gene: TRBJ2-5

CDR3 DNA: TGTGCCAGCAGCCCAAGGGTCGGGACATCCTACAATGAGCAGTTCTTC
CDR3 protein: CASSPRVGTSYNEQFF
CDR3 length: 16
clone size: NA
V gene: TRBV7-3
D gene: NA
J gene: TRBJ2-1

CDR3 DNA: TGTGCCAGTAATCGCAGGGCGAAGAATGCTGAAGCTTTCTTT
CDR3 protein: CASNRRAKNAEAFF
CDR3 length: 14
clone size: NA
V gene: TRBV28
D gene: NA
J gene: TRBJ1-1

CDR3 DNA: TGTGCCAGCAGCGGACAGGGGGCTATTGGCACTGAAGCTTTCTTT
CDR3 protein: CASSGQGAIGTEAFF
CDR3 length: 15
clone size: once
V gene: TRBV9
D gene: TRBD1
J gene: TRBJ1-1

CDR3 DNA: TGTGCCAGCAGCCCCAGACAGGGTGTGTTGGAAAAACTGTTTTTT
CDR3 protein: CASSPRQGVLEKLFF
CDR3 length: 15
clone size: NA
V gene: TRBV5-6
D gene: TRBD1
J gene: TRBJ1-4

CDR3 DNA: TGTGCCAGCAGCTTAAGGAGGATGAACACCGGGGAGCTGTTTTTT
CDR3 protein: CASSLRRMNTGELFF
CDR3 length: 15
clone size: NA
V gene: TRBV7-2
D gene: NA
J gene: TRBJ2-2

CDR3 DNA: TGTGCCAGCAGCGTCGACAGGAATAATTCACCCCTCCACTTT
CDR3 protein: CASSVDRNNSPLHF
CDR3 length: 14
clone size: NA
V gene: TRBV7-2
D gene: NA
J gene: TRBJ1-6

CDR3 DNA: TGTGCCAGTAACTGGGGAGGAACTAATGAAAAACTGTTTTTT
CDR3 protein: CASNWGGTNEKLFF
CDR3 length: 14
clone size: NA
V gene: TRBV19
D gene: NA
J gene: TRBJ1-4

CDR3 DNA: TGCAGCGTTGGGACAGGGGGCGGTTGGGGCACAGATACGCAGTATTTT
CDR3 protein: CSVGTGGGWGTDTQYF
CDR3 length: 16
clone size: NA
V gene: TRBV29-1
D gene: TRBD1
J gene: TRBJ2-3